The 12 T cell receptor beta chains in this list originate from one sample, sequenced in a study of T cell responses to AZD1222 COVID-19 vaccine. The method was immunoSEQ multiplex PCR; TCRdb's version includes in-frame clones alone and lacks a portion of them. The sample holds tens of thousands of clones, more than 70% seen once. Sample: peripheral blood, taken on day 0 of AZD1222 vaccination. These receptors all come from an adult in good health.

CDR3 coding DNA: TGTGCCAGCAGTCCCGGTAGAAACACTGAAGCTTTCTTT. This codes for CASSPGRNTEAFF. This chain connects TRBV9 to TRBJ1-1; D gene ambiguous. Germline V gene sequence: CDR1 SGDLS, CDR2 YYNGEE. The CDR3 contains 13 residues. Trimming took off 5 bases at V and 2 bases at J, with 10 bases between the two ends. The full variable domain, with the rest looked up from reference TRBV9 and TRBJ1-1, is DSGVTQTPKHLITATGQRVTLRCSPRSGDLSVYWYQQSLDQGLQFLIQYYNGEERAKGNILERFSAQQFPDLHSELNLSSLELGDSALYFCASSPGRNTEAFFGQGTRLTVV.

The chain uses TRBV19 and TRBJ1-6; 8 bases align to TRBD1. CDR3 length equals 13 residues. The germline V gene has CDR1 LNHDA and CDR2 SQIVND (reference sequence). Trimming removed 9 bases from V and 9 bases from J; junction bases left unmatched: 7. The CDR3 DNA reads TGTGCCAGCCAGGGGGCATTAGGTTCACCCCTCCACTTT. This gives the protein CASQGALGSPLHF.

CDR3 sequence (DNA): TGTGCCAGTAGTTCCATGACAGGGGGCGGGGAGACCCAGTACTTC. It encodes CASSSMTGGGETQYF. This chain joins TRBV19 and TRBJ2-5, with TRBD1 matching 10 bases. Per germline, CDR1 LNHDA and CDR2 SQIVND (reference sequence). V lost 5 bases and J lost 5; bases outside the gene matches: 8. The CDR3 sequence is 15 residues long.

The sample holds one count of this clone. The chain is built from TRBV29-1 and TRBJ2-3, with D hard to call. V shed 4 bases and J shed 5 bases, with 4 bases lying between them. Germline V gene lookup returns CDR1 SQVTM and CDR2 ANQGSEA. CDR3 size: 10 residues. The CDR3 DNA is TGCAGCGTTGGTGGAGATACGCAGTATTTT. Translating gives CSVGGDTQYF.

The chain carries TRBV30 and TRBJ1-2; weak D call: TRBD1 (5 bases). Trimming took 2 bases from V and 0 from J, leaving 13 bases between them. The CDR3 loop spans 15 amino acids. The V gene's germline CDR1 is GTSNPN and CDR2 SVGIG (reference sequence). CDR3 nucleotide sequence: TGTGCCTGGAGTACTCCCGACAGTTCTAACTATGGCTACACCTTC. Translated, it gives CAWSTPDSSNYGYTF. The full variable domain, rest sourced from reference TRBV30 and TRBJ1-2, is SQTIHQWPATLVQPVGSPLSLECTVEGTSNPNLYWYRQAAGRGLQLLFYSVGIGQISSEVPQNLSASRPQDRQFILSSKKLLLSDSGFYLCAWSTPDSSNYGYTFGSGTRLTVV.

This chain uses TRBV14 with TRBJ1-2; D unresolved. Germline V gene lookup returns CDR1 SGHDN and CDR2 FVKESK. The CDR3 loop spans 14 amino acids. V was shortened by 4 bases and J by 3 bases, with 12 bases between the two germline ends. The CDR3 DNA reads TGTGCCAGCAGCCTCGAACTTTGGGACTATGGCTACACCTTC. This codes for CASSLELWDYGYTF. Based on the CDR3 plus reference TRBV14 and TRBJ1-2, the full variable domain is EAGVTQFPSHSVIEKGQTVTLRCDPISGHDNLYWYRRVMGKEIKFLLHFVKESKQDESGMPNNRFLAERTGGTYSTLKVQPAELEDSGVYFCASSLELWDYGYTFGSGTRLTVV.

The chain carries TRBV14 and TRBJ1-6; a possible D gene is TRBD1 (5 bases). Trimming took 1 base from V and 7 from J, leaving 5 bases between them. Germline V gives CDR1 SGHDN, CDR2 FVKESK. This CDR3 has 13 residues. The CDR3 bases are TGTGCCAGCAGCCAAGGGGGGAATTCACCCCTCCACTTT. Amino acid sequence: CASSQGGNSPLHF.

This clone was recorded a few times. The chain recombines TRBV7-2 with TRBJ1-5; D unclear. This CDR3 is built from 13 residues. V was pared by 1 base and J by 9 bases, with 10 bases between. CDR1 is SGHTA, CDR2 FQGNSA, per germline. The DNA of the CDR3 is TGTGCCAGCAGCTTAGTGCAGGATGGGCCCCAGCATTTT. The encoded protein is CASSLVQDGPQHF.

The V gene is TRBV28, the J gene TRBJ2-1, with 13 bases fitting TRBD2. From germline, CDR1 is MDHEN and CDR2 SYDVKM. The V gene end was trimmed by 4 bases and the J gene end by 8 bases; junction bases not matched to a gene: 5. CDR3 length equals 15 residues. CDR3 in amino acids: CASSSGLAGRYEQFF. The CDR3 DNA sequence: TGTGCCAGCAGTTCGGGACTAGCGGGGAGATATGAGCAGTTCTTC.

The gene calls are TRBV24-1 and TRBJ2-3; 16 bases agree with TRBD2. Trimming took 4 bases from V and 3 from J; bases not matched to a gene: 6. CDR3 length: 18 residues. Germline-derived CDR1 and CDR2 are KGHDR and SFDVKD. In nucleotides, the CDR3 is TGTGCCACCAGTGACGGGACTAGCGGGGGGGCTGGGACAGATACGCAGTATTTT. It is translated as CATSDGTSGGAGTDTQYF.

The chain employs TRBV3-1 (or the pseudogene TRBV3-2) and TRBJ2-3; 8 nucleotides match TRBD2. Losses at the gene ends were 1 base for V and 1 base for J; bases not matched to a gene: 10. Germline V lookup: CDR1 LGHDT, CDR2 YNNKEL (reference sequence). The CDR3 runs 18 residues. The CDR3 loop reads CASSQGWRRRGGTDTQYF. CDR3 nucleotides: TGTGCCAGCAGCCAAGGATGGCGGCGGCGGGGGGGCACAGATACGCAGTATTTT.

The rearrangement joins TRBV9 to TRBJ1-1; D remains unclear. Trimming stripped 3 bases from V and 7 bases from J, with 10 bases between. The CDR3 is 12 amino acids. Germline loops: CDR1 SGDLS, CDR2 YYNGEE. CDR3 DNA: TGTGCCAGCAGCGCAGAGGTCGGTGAAGCTTTCTTT. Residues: CASSAEVGEAFF.